The 14 T cell receptor beta chains presented below share a single source sample, sequenced in a study of CD8 T cells in ankylosing spondylitis. Broader study findings: Seven to nine highly homologous variants formed a TCR beta motif that appeared characteristic of ankylosing spondylitis blood.

TCRdb called the 5' RACE reads again in MiXCR, with one record for every CDR3 protein. The sample yields roughly 700,000 distinct CDR3 sequences, under 20% seen once. No antigen has been assigned to these receptors. What was sequenced was blood, either unsorted or a sorted T cell fraction (not recorded which). Receptors were obtained from a male donor with ankylosing spondylitis.

The CDR3 sequence: CASSLKGSDSPLHF. The CDR3 region has the DNA TGTGCCAGCAGTTTAAAGGGTTCCGATTCACCCCTCCACTTT. V gene TRBV12-3 or TRBV12-4 combines with J gene TRBJ1-6, with D hard to call. CDR3 length: 14 residues. Trimming stripped 2 bases from V and 8 bases from J, with 10 bases between.

The chain uses TRBV6-1 and TRBJ2-7, with 16 positions matching TRBD2. CDR3 length: 19 residues. V gave up 8 bases and J gave up 3 bases; unmatched junction bases: 16. Germline CDR1 is MNHNS and CDR2 is SASEGT. The CDR3 DNA is TGTGCCAGCTCCCCGGAACCGGGACTAGCGGGAGGGCCTGTCTACGAGCAGTACTTC. Protein sequence: CASSPEPGLAGGPVYEQYF.

The chain carries TRBV29-1 and TRBJ2-1; 10 nucleotides match TRBD2. There are 14 residues in the CDR3. The germline CDR1 and CDR2 sequences are SQVTM and ANQGSEA. V dropped 7 bases and J dropped 5; count of bases not matched to a gene: 8. Written as DNA, the CDR3 is TGCAGCGCCCATAGCGGGGGGACCGACAATGAGCAGTTCTTC. This sequence encodes CSAHSGGTDNEQFF.

The chain couples TRBV12-3 or TRBV12-4 to TRBJ2-7, with TRBD2 identical over 12 bases. CDR3 size: 14 residues. V lost 6 bases to trimming and J lost 3 bases; unmatched junction nucleotides: 3. CDR3 sequence reads: CASRAGLAGYEQYF. CDR3 DNA: TGTGCCAGCAGAGCGGGACTAGCGGGCTACGAGCAGTACTTC.

This clonotype was seen more than once but under ten times. V is TRBV28 and J is TRBJ2-5, with 8 bases fitting TRBD2. The length of the CDR3 is 21 residues. Germline CDR1 MDHEN, CDR2 SYDVKM. V shed 2 bases, J shed 2 bases, and the junction held 22 bases outside the gene matches. CDR3 residues: CASSLSGQGFWTSSPQETQYF. Written as DNA, the CDR3 is TGTGCCAGCAGTTTAAGTGGTCAGGGGTTTTGGACTAGCAGCCCACAAGAGACCCAGTACTTC. Complete variable domain (other parts from reference TRBV28 and TRBJ2-5): DVKVTQSSRYLVKRTGEKVFLECVQDMDHENMFWYRQDPGLGLRLIYFSYDVKMKEKGDIPEGYSVSREKKERFSLILESASTNQTSMYLCASSLSGQGFWTSSPQETQYFGPGTRLLVL.

This clonotype was observed a few times. This chain connects TRBV7-9 to TRBJ2-3; D possibly uses TRBD1 or TRBD2 (5 bases each). The CDR3 has 15 residues. The germline V and J ends were trimmed by 7 bases and 4 bases, with 18 bases remaining between them. CDR1 is SEHNR, CDR2 FQNEAQ, per germline (reference sequence). CDR3 in amino acids: CASTPRSGTADTQYF. DNA for the CDR3: TGTGCCAGCACCCCGCGGTCAGGGACCGCAGATACGCAGTATTTT.

In DNA, the CDR3 is TGCGCCAGCAGCCTGCAGGGGAGCGATGAAAAACTGTTTTTT. Encoded protein: CASSLQGSDEKLFF. The chain combines TRBV5-1 with TRBJ1-4, with a weak D call TRBD1 (6 bases). Germline CDR1 is SGHRS and CDR2 is YFSETQ. The CDR3 is 14 amino acids. V was pared by 4 bases and J by 6 bases, with 13 bases between.

This clonotype was recorded a few times. The genes are TRBV20-1 and TRBJ1-1, with TRBD1 identical over 8 bases. Looked up from germline, CDR1 is DFQATT and CDR2 is SNEGSKA (reference sequence). The CDR3 loop spans 14 amino acids. Trimming cost V 3 bases and J 4 bases; bases outside gene matches: 7. CDR3 in DNA: TGCAGTGCTAGTCCTTACAGGGGGGGCACTGAAGCTTTCTTT. Translation: CSASPYRGGTEAFF.

The chain is built from TRBV5-1 and TRBJ1-1, with D maybe TRBD1 (6 bases). Germline V gives CDR1 SGHRS, CDR2 YFSETQ. V was clipped by 0 bases and J by 0 bases, with 9 bases between them. The CDR3 runs 15 residues. The DNA for the CDR3 is TGCGCCAGCAGCTTGGAACAGGGTTTGAACACTGAAGCTTTCTTT. Translated, it gives CASSLEQGLNTEAFF. Using reference TRBV5-1 and TRBJ1-1 for the parts outside the CDR3, the full variable domain is KAGVTQTPRYLIKTRGQQVTLSCSPISGHRSVSWYQQTPGQGLQFLFEYFSETQRNKGNFPGRFSGRQFSNSRSEMNVSTLELGDSALYLCASSLEQGLNTEAFFGQGTRLTVV.

Ten or more counts support this clonotype. The chain links TRBV12-3 or TRBV12-4 to TRBJ1-2, with 7 bases that match TRBD1. CDR3 size: 15 residues. J lost 2 bases, V lost 4 bases, and 7 bases had no gene match. Here the CDR3 DNA reads TGTGCCAGCAGTTCGCCGACAGGGCTAAACTATGGCTACACCTTC. Translation: CASSSPTGLNYGYTF.

In this sample, this clonotype turned up a few times. This chain connects TRBV6-5 to TRBJ1-1; D may be TRBD1 (5 bases). Trimming cost V 9 bases and J 2 bases, with 13 bases left between them. Germline V CDR1 and CDR2: MNHEY, SVGAGI. This CDR3 region has 13 residues. The CDR3 reads CASTGRENTEAFF. The CDR3 DNA is TGTGCCAGTACGGGACGGGAAAACACTGAAGCTTTCTTT.

This chain links TRBV24-1 with TRBJ2-3; 7 bases align to TRBD1. Trimming at V came to 4 bases and at J to 6 bases, leaving 9 bases not matched to a gene. The CDR3 length is 15 residues. Germline V gene sequence: CDR1 KGHDR, CDR2 SFDVKD. The CDR3: CATSDLGQSVDTQYF. In DNA form, the CDR3 reads TGTGCCACCAGTGACCTGGGACAGTCCGTGGATACGCAGTATTTT.

In this sample, this clonotype turned up once. This CDR3 reads CSAGGTDNFVNTEAFF. CDR3 in DNA: TGCAGCGCAGGGGGGACAGACAACTTCGTGAACACTGAAGCTTTCTTT. The chain is built from TRBV29-1 and TRBJ1-1; 7 positions agree with TRBD1. J gave up 0 bases and V 7 bases, and 14 bases lay outside the gene matches. Germline V gives CDR1 SQVTM, CDR2 ANQGSEA. The CDR3 consists of 16 residues.

The chain's CDR3 is CASSQVNRETQYF. In nucleotides, the CDR3 is TGTGCCAGCAGCCAAGTTAACAGGGAGACCCAGTACTTC. This chain links TRBV3-1 with TRBJ2-5; weak D call: TRBD1 (5 bases). This CDR3 has 13 residues. CDR1 LGHDT and CDR2 YNNKEL come from the germline V gene (reference sequence). V shed 1 base and J shed 5 bases, with 8 bases lying between them.